This T cell receptor (beta chain) emerged from a study of T cell changes during pregnancy in multiple sclerosis. Assay used: immunoSEQ multiplex PCR; TCRdb lists only in-frame clones, some missing. Among approximately 92,000 clones listed, around 90% were seen once. CDR1 LNHDA and CDR2 SQIVND come from the germline V gene (reference sequence). CDR3 length: 18 amino acids. The V and J ends lost 6 bases and 6 bases, in that order; junction bases with no gene match: 17. The V call is TRBV19, the J call TRBJ2-1; 10 bases agree with TRBD1. The sequence derives from a female donor with multiple sclerosis, enrolled in a pregnancy study. This material consisted of peripheral blood, taken in the first trimester of pregnancy. CDR3 amino acids: CASSRPTRGTGDTNEQFF. Written as DNA, the CDR3 is TGTGCCAGTAGCCGGCCAACCAGAGGGACAGGGGACACCAATGAGCAGTTCTTC.